What follows describes a single T cell receptor (beta chain). Its antigen is currently unknown. This specimen comes from a study of T cells expressing NK-cell markers. Looking at the study overall: Serological testing identified most of the eight sequenced donors as HCMV-seropositive and one as seronegative. Whole-study findings and limits: Unclear, still, was the HCMV specificity of the expanded NKG2C+ T cell clones. The study found these clonotypes also leading the CD3+CD56-NKG2C+ fraction in a few donors.

TCRdb re-called the 5' RACE reads, yielding one record per CDR3 amino acid sequence without DNA. Its listing shows 350,000 to 400,000 distinct CDR3 sequences. The CDR3 length is 17 residues. The germline V gene encodes CDR1 KGHSY and CDR2 FQNENV. V is TRBV16 and J is TRBJ2-5. This TCR came from a woman in her forties or fifties in good health. The sequenced sample was blood T cells: a sorted CD56 or NKG2C T cell subset, CD4+ or CD8+ T cells, or bulk PBMC T cells (not recorded which). The CDR3 here is CASSQFEAKQTQETQYF.